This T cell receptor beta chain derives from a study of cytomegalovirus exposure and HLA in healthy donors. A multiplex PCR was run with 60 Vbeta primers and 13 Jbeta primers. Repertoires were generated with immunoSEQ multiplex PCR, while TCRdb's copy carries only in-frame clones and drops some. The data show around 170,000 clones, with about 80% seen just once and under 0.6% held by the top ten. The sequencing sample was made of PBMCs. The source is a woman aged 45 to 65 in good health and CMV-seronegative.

CDR3 sequence: CASSPPRGTGELFF. The CDR3, as DNA: TGTGCCAGCAGCCCCCCCAGGGGAACCGGGGAGCTGTTTTTT. The chain uses TRBV6-5 and TRBJ2-2; a weak D match, TRBD1 (6 bases). V shed 6 bases and J shed 5 bases, with 13 bases lying between them. Germline assignment: CDR1 MNHEY and CDR2 SVGAGI. The CDR3 covers 14 residues.